The present T cell receptor beta chain was sequenced within a study of beta chain features in type 1 diabetes. This CDR3 has 14 residues. Germline trimming cut 1 base from V and 3 bases from J; bases unmatched to any gene: 5. Germline lookup yields CDR1 GTSNPN and CDR2 SVGIG (reference sequence). Averaging approximately 110 mL, one heparinised blood draw came from each individual donor. Sorted cells reached over 95% purity in every population. Since all of the isolated RNA was reverse transcribed, expressed TCRB transcripts were what got sequenced. TCRdb keeps only in-frame clones here, not all; method: immunoSEQ multiplex PCR. Of a few hundred thousand clones listed, 10% to 15% are singletons. Study outcomes and limitations: The influence of HLA type on TCRB rearrangement stayed undetermined. Researchers report that Type 1 diabetes patients had moderately but significantly shorter TCRB CDR3s across all four CD4+ subsets. Junctions at VDJ sites from type 1 diabetes patients had fewer insertions and more deletions.

About this clone itself: Its antigen is as yet unknown.

Sequencing used naive CD4+ T cells from blood. The chain recombines TRBV30 with TRBJ1-1; 7 bases map to TRBD1. The receptor was isolated from a woman between 18 and 29 years old with type 1 diabetes. CDR3 coding DNA: TGTGCCTGGAGTGACGGGACAGTCTACACTGAAGCTTTCTTT. It codes for CAWSDGTVYTEAFF.